A single sample gave rise to the 28 T cell receptor beta chains below, sequenced in a study of T-cell memory formation after mild COVID-19 (dated by TCRdb to the early 2020s). Library construction relied on 5' RACE. Instrument used: Illumina NovaSeq 6000. The public reads were reprocessed in TCRdb via fastp at Q25 and MiXCR, keeping in-frame beta chains. Entries are consolidated by CDR3 protein sequence, retaining the most common genes and DNA. Within this sample are under 550,000 distinct CDR3 sequences, with over 15% of them counted one time only. About 12% of the sample comes from the top ten. Specimen: PBMCs or a T cell subset sorted from them (not recorded which). The receptors were gathered from an adult woman who had mild COVID-19 (a few samples of this study predate the infection). The sample titles of this study are shuffled in the database, so cell type and time point are left out; the donor was told from shared clones.

The chain has TRBV20-1 and TRBJ2-4; D possibly uses TRBD1 or TRBD2 (5 bases each). CDR3 length: 15 amino acids. V was shortened by 6 bases and J by 0 bases, with 15 bases between the two germline ends. Germline loops: CDR1 DFQATT, CDR2 SNEGSKA (reference sequence). The CDR3 DNA reads TGCAGTGCCTTGGGGGTCACTGTAGCCAAAAACATTCAGTACTTC. Its translation: CSALGVTVAKNIQYF.

The chain links TRBV29-1 to TRBJ2-1; 8 positions match TRBD1. CDR1 SQVTM and CDR2 ANQGSEA come from the germline V gene. J gave up 4 bases and V 2 bases, and 1 base lay outside the gene matches. The CDR3 spans 13 residues. Here the CDR3 DNA reads TGCAGCGTTGAACAGGGGGCATACAATGAGCAGTTCTTC. It translates to CSVEQGAYNEQFF.

This clonotype has only a few counts. The rearrangement uses TRBV6-4 and TRBJ2-2; no reliable D call. V lost 8 bases and J 0 bases, leaving 13 bases between the germline ends. The CDR3 has 15 amino acids. Germline V gene data show CDR1 as MRHNA and CDR2 as SNTAGT. The CDR3 nucleotides are TGTGCCAGCCGCAGTTCACATGCGAACACCGGGGAGCTGTTTTTT. Translation gives CASRSSHANTGELFF.

The J gene is TRBJ2-1, the V gene TRBV5-1; D ambiguous. V lost 0 bases and J 0 bases, leaving 10 bases between the germline ends. CDR1 is SGHRS and CDR2 is YFSETQ in the germline V gene. CDR3 length equals 16 residues. CDR3: CASSLGLLISYNEQFF. CDR3 nucleotides: TGCGCCAGCAGCTTGGGACTCCTAATCTCCTACAATGAGCAGTTCTTC.

The gene calls are TRBV18 and TRBJ1-1; D possibly corresponds to TRBD1 (5 bases). Trimming removed 1 base at V and 5 bases at J, with 17 bases between. The CDR3 loop spans 16 amino acids. Germline CDR1 reads KGHSH; CDR2 reads LQKENI. The CDR3 protein is CASSPLAAPGGTEAFF. The CDR3 DNA sequence: TGTGCCAGCTCACCACTAGCAGCTCCCGGGGGGACTGAAGCTTTCTTT.

The chain has TRBV7-6 and TRBJ2-1; unclear D gene. Germline V gives CDR1 SGHVS, CDR2 FNYEAQ. V shed 4 bases and J shed 3 bases, with 13 bases lying between them. The CDR3 has 15 amino acids. CDR3 bases: TGTGCCAGCAGCTCGGAAGTGATTGGCTACAATGAGCAGTTCTTC. Amino acid sequence: CASSSEVIGYNEQFF.

This clonotype was recorded a few times. This sequence joins TRBV7-2 and TRBJ2-1; 9 nucleotides line up with TRBD1. Looked up from germline, CDR1 is SGHTA and CDR2 is FQGNSA. The V segment lost 5 bases and the J segment 12 bases; nucleotides outside the gene matches: 17. CDR3 length: 16 residues. The DNA for the CDR3 is TGTGCCAGCAGCCCTCAAGCCCCGGGACAGGGCGGTTCGCAGTTCTTC. Translation: CASSPQAPGQGGSQFF.

This chain uses TRBV2 with TRBJ2-7; 7 bases are shared with TRBD1. Trimming at V came to 4 bases and at J to 13 bases, leaving 7 bases not matched to a gene. The CDR3 is 11 residues long. CDR1 is SNHLY, CDR2 FYNNEI, per germline. CDR3 sequence: CASSVSDRAYF. The CDR3 DNA sequence: TGTGCCAGCAGTGTTTCTGACAGGGCCTACTTC.

The table lists this clonotype with many counts. The V gene is TRBV7-9, the J gene TRBJ1-1; the D is unclear. This CDR3 comprises 14 residues. Germline lookup yields CDR1 SEHNR and CDR2 FQNEAQ (reference sequence). The V end was cut by 1 base, the J end by 1 base, with 7 bases between. The CDR3: CASSLVGRNTEAFF. For the CDR3, the DNA is TGTGCCAGCAGCTTAGTGGGCAGGAACACTGAAGCTTTCTTT. Complete variable domain (other parts from reference TRBV7-9 and TRBJ1-1): DTGVSQNPRHKITKRGQNVTFRCDPISEHNRLYWYRQTLGQGPEFLTYFQNEAQLEKSRLLSDRFSAERPKGSFSTLEIQRTEQGDSAMYLCASSLVGRNTEAFFGQGTRLTVV.

This clonotype turned up a few times. V gene TRBV7-6 combines with J gene TRBJ2-7; D is perhaps TRBD2 (5 bases). The CDR3 spans 17 residues. V was cut by 5 bases and J by 5 bases, with 25 bases left in between. Germline CDR1 reads SGHVS; CDR2 reads FNYEAQ. CDR3 DNA: TGTGCCAGCAGCCCCCCGCGTGCGGGCTCGTTTTCCCACGAGCAGTACTTC. This codes for CASSPPRAGSFSHEQYF.

In its sample, this clonotype was seen once. The chain has TRBV7-8 and TRBJ2-1; maybe TRBD2 (6 bases). Germline loops: CDR1 SGHVS, CDR2 FQNEAQ. The V and J ends lost 7 bases and 3 bases respectively, with 22 bases between them. This CDR3 has 17 residues. Here the CDR3 reads CASTFSFSPGLYNEQFF. In DNA form, the CDR3 reads TGTGCCAGCACCTTCTCTTTTTCTCCGGGACTCTACAATGAGCAGTTCTTC.

This clonotype has a handful of counts. The chain employs TRBV15 and TRBJ2-1; D is unclear. CDR1 and CDR2 (germline): LNHNV, YYDKDF (reference sequence). Trimming pared 4 bases from V and 10 bases from J, leaving 8 bases between. This CDR3 has 11 residues. The CDR3 bases are TGTGCCACCAGCACTCTAGGGGAGCAGTTCTTC. This codes for CATSTLGEQFF. The full variable domain, rest sourced from reference TRBV15 and TRBJ2-1, is DAMVIQNPRYQVTQFGKPVTLSCSQTLNHNVMYWYQQKSSQAPKLLFHYYDKDFNNEADTPDNFQSRRPNTSFCFLDIRSPGLGDTAMYLCATSTLGEQFFGPGTRLTVL.

This chain connects TRBV20-1 to TRBJ2-1, with 7 bases matching TRBD1. V lost 0 bases and J lost 1; bases outside the gene matches: 3. CDR3 size: 15 residues. Germline V gives CDR1 DFQATT, CDR2 SNEGSKA (reference sequence). CDR3 in DNA: TGCAGTGCTAGAGATCCGGGACAGTCCTACAATGAGCAGTTCTTC. It codes for CSARDPGQSYNEQFF.

This chain joins TRBV9 and TRBJ2-7, with no clear D. This CDR3 has 13 amino acids. The V end was cut by 6 bases, the J end by 5 bases, with 15 bases between. Germline values: CDR1 SGDLS, CDR2 YYNGEE. The CDR3 is CASNAIGGHEQYF. CDR3 coding DNA: TGTGCCAGCAACGCCATAGGCGGCCACGAGCAGTACTTC.

There are many counts of this clonotype. The chain couples TRBV14 to TRBJ2-3; D gene uncertain. This CDR3 is 14 amino acids long. The V end lost 0 bases, the J end lost 3 bases, and 7 bases lay between the germline ends. Germline V CDR1 and CDR2: SGHDN, FVKESK. This CDR3 is CASSQDRATDTQYF. Written as DNA, the CDR3 is TGTGCCAGCAGCCAAGATCGGGCTACAGATACGCAGTATTTT. The full variable domain, its missing parts supplied by reference TRBV14 and TRBJ2-3, is EAGVTQFPSHSVIEKGQTVTLRCDPISGHDNLYWYRRVMGKEIKFLLHFVKESKQDESGMPNNRFLAERTGGTYSTLKVQPAELEDSGVYFCASSQDRATDTQYFGPGTRLTVL.

The chain carries TRBV12-3 or TRBV12-4 and TRBJ2-3, with TRBD1 as a possible D gene (5 bases). The CDR3 sequence is 19 residues long. V gave up 7 bases and J gave up 4 bases, with 30 bases separating them. CDR3 loop: CASKGIGPAGIIFPDTQYF. CDR3 in DNA: TGTGCCAGCAAAGGAATTGGGCCGGCAGGGATCATTTTTCCAGATACGCAGTATTTT.

The CDR3 region has the DNA TGTGCCAGCAGCCCCTACCAGAGCTCCTACGAGCAGTACTTC. It specifies CASSPYQSSYEQYF. The rearrangement joins TRBV6-1 to TRBJ2-7; D gene ambiguous. CDR3 size: 14 residues. Trimming stripped 6 bases from V and 0 bases from J, with 12 bases between. CDR1 is MNHNS, CDR2 SASEGT, per germline.

This clonotype showed up just a few times. The chain employs TRBV4-1 and TRBJ2-2; D possibly matches TRBD1 or TRBD2 (5 bases each). Trimming took 8 bases from V and 4 from J, leaving 8 bases between them. This CDR3 is 12 amino acids long. Germline CDR1 and CDR2: MGHRA and YSYEKL. The CDR3 DNA follows: TGCGCCAGCGGTGGGGGCACCGGGGAGCTGTTTTTT. This translates into CASGGGTGELFF.

The table lists this clonotype with a few counts. This chain links TRBV27 with TRBJ1-2; D is perhaps TRBD1 (5 bases). Looked up from germline, CDR1 is MNHEY and CDR2 is SMNVEV (reference sequence). This CDR3 is 15 amino acids long. V was pared by 0 bases and J by 4 bases, with 12 bases between. The CDR3 reads CASSLSGQGVYGYTF. The CDR3 nucleotides are TGTGCCAGCAGTTTATCGGGGCAGGGTGTCTATGGCTACACCTTC.

This clonotype turned up a few times. The chain is built from TRBV10-3 and TRBJ1-2, with 8 positions matching TRBD1. The V gene's germline CDR1 is ENHRY and CDR2 SYGVKD. With 7 bases clipped from V and 1 base from J, the junction kept 8 bases outside the gene matches. CDR3 length: 15 amino acids. CDR3 loop: CAITGTGRGNYGYTF. The CDR3 DNA reads TGTGCCATCACAGGGACAGGCCGGGGTAACTATGGCTACACCTTC.

The rearrangement links TRBV7-2 to TRBJ2-2; TRBD2 agrees at 8 bases. Germline V gene data show CDR1 as SGHTA and CDR2 as FQGNSA. The trim removed 2 bases at V and 6 bases at J, leaving 2 bases unmatched. There are 14 residues in the CDR3. The CDR3 loop is CASSLRTSPGELFF. The CDR3 nucleotides are TGTGCCAGCAGCTTAAGGACTAGCCCCGGGGAGCTGTTTTTT.

The V gene is TRBV5-6, the J gene TRBJ2-7; no reliable D call. Trimming left V 3 bases short and J 2 bases short, with 15 bases between. Germline CDR1 SGHDT, CDR2 YYEEEE. The CDR3 has 15 amino acids. The CDR3 bases are TGTGCCAGCAGCTCGCCGCCGACTTTTACCTACGAGCAGTACTTC. It yields the protein CASSSPPTFTYEQYF.

There are a few counts of this clonotype. Its ends do not fully match the called genes, so a read error is possible. The V and J genes are TRBV3-1 and TRBJ1-3; perhaps TRBD1 as D (5 bases). CDR1 LGHDT and CDR2 YNNKEL come from the germline V gene (reference sequence). The CDR3 runs 17 residues. The CDR3 nucleotides are TGTGCCAGCAGCCAAGAAGCACTGACAGCCTCTGGAAACACCATATGTTTT. Amino acid sequence: CASSQEALTASGNTICF.

This sequence joins TRBV7-9 and TRBJ1-1; possible D gene TRBD1, 6 bases. The CDR3 is 15 residues long. V lost 0 bases, J lost 5 bases, and 13 bases lay in between. Germline CDR1 and CDR2: SEHNR and FQNEAQ (reference sequence). The CDR3 sequence: CASSLAEGVETEAFF. The CDR3 DNA follows: TGTGCCAGCAGCTTAGCGGAGGGGGTGGAGACTGAAGCTTTCTTT. The variable domain in full, with the rest retrieved from reference TRBV7-9 and TRBJ1-1, is DTGVSQNPRHKITKRGQNVTFRCDPISEHNRLYWYRQTLGQGPEFLTYFQNEAQLEKSRLLSDRFSAERPKGSFSTLEIQRTEQGDSAMYLCASSLAEGVETEAFFGQGTRLTVV.

This clonotype was detected only a few times. This chain links TRBV6-5 with TRBJ2-7, with 10 bases matching TRBD2. Germline V lookup: CDR1 MNHEY, CDR2 SVGAGI. Trimming took 0 bases from V and 3 from J; bases not matched to a gene: 5. This CDR3 region has 16 residues. The CDR3 loop reads CASSYSKTSGVYEQYF. As DNA, the CDR3 is TGTGCCAGCAGTTACTCCAAAACTAGCGGGGTCTACGAGCAGTACTTC.

This clonotype was seen many times. This chain connects TRBV5-6 to TRBJ2-7; TRBD1 is a possible D gene (6 bases). V lost 4 bases to trimming and J lost 2 bases, with 10 bases between them. Germline V gene lookup returns CDR1 SGHDT and CDR2 YYEEEE. This CDR3 is 13 amino acids long. CDR3 nucleotide sequence: TGTGCCAGCAGCCATCGGACAGCCTACGAGCAGTACTTC. Protein: CASSHRTAYEQYF.

This clonotype occurred a few times. V and J are TRBV25-1 and TRBJ2-7, with D unclear. CDR3 size: 13 residues. From germline, CDR1 is MGHDK and CDR2 SYGVNS. V gave up 2 bases and J gave up 3 bases, with 8 bases separating them. Here the CDR3 DNA reads TGTGCCAGCAGTGAAGTTATAGGCTACGAGCAGTACTTC. Its translation: CASSEVIGYEQYF.

The CDR3 DNA reads TGTGCCAGCAACCAGGGGTTGAACACTGAAGCTTTCTTT. Translated: CASNQGLNTEAFF. The rearrangement links TRBV9 to TRBJ1-1; tentative D call: TRBD1 (6 bases). The germline gives CDR1 SGDLS, CDR2 YYNGEE. The V end was cut by 6 bases, the J end by 0 bases, with 9 bases between. This CDR3 region has 13 residues.